This entry lists 18 T cell receptor beta chains sequenced from one sample in a study of beta chain features in type 1 diabetes. Of the isolated RNA, all was reverse transcribed, and so the sequenced material was expressed TCRB transcripts. TCRdb's copy holds only in-frame clones and misses some; the assay was immunoSEQ multiplex PCR. The data show under 900,000 clones, roughly a sixth seen once. The sample was naive CD4+ T cells from blood. Receptors originate from a woman aged 18-29 years in good health.

This chain joins TRBV15 and TRBJ1-2; D not resolved. This CDR3 contains 15 residues. Germline V CDR1 and CDR2: LNHNV, YYDKDF (reference sequence). V lost 0 bases and J lost 4, with 12 bases in between. CDR3: CATSRDVDASYGYTF. CDR3 in DNA: TGTGCCACCAGCAGAGATGTGGACGCCAGCTATGGCTACACCTTC.

The table lists this clone with a few counts. V and J are TRBV7-9 and TRBJ1-1; 8 bases align to TRBD1. The V gene's germline CDR1 is SEHNR and CDR2 FQNEAQ (reference sequence). Germline trimming cut 5 bases from V and 4 bases from J; bases unmatched to any gene: 9. The CDR3 contains 15 residues. The CDR3 DNA reads TGTGCCAGCAGCGCCCAGGGGGCTGAGGGCACTGAAGCTTTCTTT. Protein product: CASSAQGAEGTEAFF.

The CDR3 region is CSLDSSYEQYF. CDR3 in DNA: TGCAGTCTGGACAGCTCCTACGAGCAGTACTTC. The J gene is TRBJ2-7, the V gene TRBV20-1; weak D call: TRBD1 (6 bases). The CDR3 spans 11 residues. Germline CDR1 is DFQATT and CDR2 is SNEGSKA (reference sequence). V lost 8 bases, J lost 0 bases, and 8 bases lay in between.

The V and J genes are TRBV4-3 and TRBJ1-1, with 7 bases lining up with TRBD1. This CDR3 spans 14 amino acids. Looked up from germline, CDR1 is LGHNA and CDR2 is YSLEER. V gave up 5 bases and J gave up 1 base; unmatched junction bases: 4. Written as DNA, the CDR3 is TGCGCCAGCAGCTTGGGACAGACGAACACTGAAGCTTTCTTT. It is translated as CASSLGQTNTEAFF.

This chain connects TRBV4-3 to TRBJ1-1; TRBD1 matches 7 bases. The J segment lost 4 bases and the V segment lost 1 base, leaving 15 bases of the junction unmatched. The CDR3 is made up of 18 amino acids. From germline, CDR1 is LGHNA and CDR2 YSLEER. CDR3 residues: CASSQGPDRALWGTEAFF. The DNA for the CDR3 is TGCGCCAGCAGCCAAGGTCCTGACAGGGCCCTTTGGGGCACTGAAGCTTTCTTT.

This clone was detected only a few times. The rearrangement uses TRBV7-9 and TRBJ2-5; TRBD2 aligns across 11 bases. V lost 7 bases and J lost 5; bases outside the gene matches: 3. CDR1 SEHNR and CDR2 FQNEAQ come from the germline V gene (reference sequence). CDR3 length: 13 amino acids. CDR3 sequence (DNA): TGTGCCAGCACCACTAGCGGGAGTGAGACCCAGTACTTC. Protein product: CASTTSGSETQYF.

This clone was seen more than once but under ten times. The chain carries TRBV18 and TRBJ1-1; TRBD1 matches 7 bases. Germline lookup yields CDR1 KGHSH and CDR2 LQKENI. The V and J ends lost 6 bases and 8 bases, in that order; junction bases with no gene match: 6. The CDR3 consists of 12 residues. CDR3 in DNA: TGTGCCAGCTCTTTCGACAGGGCCGAAGCTTTCTTT. Amino acids: CASSFDRAEAFF.

This clone was counted a few times. This chain links TRBV2 with TRBJ1-2; D is ambiguous. Germline CDR1 and CDR2: SNHLY and FYNNEI. V was shortened by 4 bases and J by 2 bases, with 11 bases between the two germline ends. This CDR3 region has 14 residues. The CDR3, as DNA: TGTGCCAGCAGTGTTGAGGGATCCAACTATGGCTACACCTTC. Protein product: CASSVEGSNYGYTF.

The rearrangement joins TRBV7-8 to TRBJ2-2, with 9 bases matching TRBD1. Per germline, CDR1 SGHVS and CDR2 FQNEAQ. CDR3 length: 15 residues. Germline trimming cut 5 bases from V and 4 bases from J; bases unmatched to any gene: 5. The chain's CDR3 is CASSRDRVVTGELFF. CDR3 nucleotide sequence: TGTGCCAGCAGCCGGGACAGGGTGGTCACCGGGGAGCTGTTTTTT.

This clone was seen many times. V is TRBV11-1 and J is TRBJ1-1, with no clear D. V lost 8 bases and J lost 2, with 9 bases in between. Germline CDR1 is SGHAT and CDR2 is FQDESV (reference sequence). This CDR3 is 12 amino acids long. The CDR3 loop is CASGVLNTEAFF. CDR3 DNA: TGTGCCAGCGGTGTCCTCAACACTGAAGCTTTCTTT.

The genes are TRBV28 and TRBJ1-2; D is unclear. The CDR3 covers 14 residues. V lost 3 bases and J lost 5, with 13 bases in between. CDR1 MDHEN and CDR2 SYDVKM come from the germline V gene. The CDR3 region is CASSLPLAPYGYTF. The CDR3, as DNA: TGTGCCAGCAGTTTGCCCCTGGCCCCTTATGGCTACACCTTC.

The rearrangement links TRBV7-9 to TRBJ2-3; no reliable D call. V gave up 0 bases and J gave up 3 bases, with 7 bases separating them. CDR1 and CDR2 (germline): SEHNR, FQNEAQ (reference sequence). The CDR3 consists of 14 residues. CDR3 in amino acids: CASSLAFLTDTQYF. DNA of the CDR3: TGTGCCAGCAGCTTAGCCTTTCTAACAGATACGCAGTATTTT. The full variable domain, rest sourced from reference TRBV7-9 and TRBJ2-3, is DTGVSQNPRHKITKRGQNVTFRCDPISEHNRLYWYRQTLGQGPEFLTYFQNEAQLEKSRLLSDRFSAERPKGSFSTLEIQRTEQGDSAMYLCASSLAFLTDTQYFGPGTRLTVL.

This clone has more than one count but fewer than ten. The chain carries TRBV11-2 and TRBJ2-1, with a tentative D call TRBD2 (6 bases). The CDR3 contains 15 residues. Germline CDR1 and CDR2: SGHAT and FQNNGV. V was shortened by 0 bases and J by 6 bases, with 12 bases between the two germline ends. The CDR3 loop reads CASSLESGLPNEQFF. CDR3 bases: TGTGCCAGCAGCTTAGAATCGGGACTTCCCAATGAGCAGTTCTTC.

Only a few counts were recorded for this clone. The V gene is TRBV7-9, the J gene TRBJ2-7; a weak D match, TRBD1 (5 bases). Per germline, CDR1 SEHNR and CDR2 FQNEAQ (reference sequence). This CDR3 is 13 amino acids long. V was clipped by 6 bases and J by 5 bases, with 14 bases between them. The CDR3 DNA follows: TGTGCCAGCAGACCTTCATCAGGGAACGAGCAGTACTTC. Translation gives CASRPSSGNEQYF.

V usage is TRBV11-2 and J usage is TRBJ2-1; 15 nucleotides match TRBD2. The germline V gene encodes CDR1 SGHAT and CDR2 FQNNGV. The junction had 3 bases not matched to a gene; V was cut back by 4 bases and J by 8 bases. CDR3 length: 15 residues. The CDR3 region has the DNA TGTGCCAGCAGCTCGGGACTAGCGGGAGGTGATGAGCAGTTCTTC. This encodes CASSSGLAGGDEQFF. The full variable domain, rest sourced from reference TRBV11-2 and TRBJ2-1, is EAGVAQSPRYKIIEKRQSVAFWCNPISGHATLYWYQQILGQGPKLLIQFQNNGVVDDSQLPKDRFSAERLKGVDSTLKIQPAKLEDSAVYLCASSSGLAGGDEQFFGPGTRLTVL.

This clone was seen more than once but under ten times. The CDR3 sequence: CASSNGEGSATDTQYF. The CDR3 nucleotides are TGTGCCAGCAGCAATGGGGAGGGGTCGGCCACAGATACGCAGTATTTT. The chain couples TRBV21-1 to TRBJ2-3; TRBD2, as called in the table, went unchecked against the DNA. TRBV21-1 is flagged as a pseudogene. The CDR3 totals 16 residues.

The sample holds a few counts of this clone. J is TRBJ2-6 and V is TRBV10-3, with TRBD1 as a possible D gene (6 bases). The germline gives CDR1 ENHRY, CDR2 SYGVKD. This CDR3 contains 16 residues. V shed 11 bases and J shed 0 bases, with 17 bases lying between them. CDR3 residues: CASTDRESSGANVLTF. CDR3 in DNA: TGTGCCTCTACGGACAGAGAAAGCTCTGGGGCCAACGTCCTGACTTTC.

The chain has TRBV28 and TRBJ1-5; 8 nucleotides match TRBD1. In germline, CDR1 is MDHEN, CDR2 SYDVKM. The CDR3 sequence is 14 residues long. J was trimmed by 6 bases and V by 6 bases; bases with no gene match: 7. CDR3 nucleotide sequence: TGTGCCAGCAGGCCTCAGGGGGCCCGTCAGCCCCAGCATTTT. Translated: CASRPQGARQPQHF.